This T cell receptor beta chain stems from a study of radiotherapy plus CTLA-4 blockade in lung cancer. The CDR3 is 13 amino acids. Germline loops: CDR1 SNHLY, CDR2 FYNNEI. The V end lost 7 bases, the J end lost 0 bases, and 9 bases lay between the germline ends. The table came from immunoSEQ multiplex PCR; TCRdb's copy has only in-frame clones and leaves some out. The sample includes some 74,000 clones, 78% of them seen just once. The chain links TRBV2 to TRBJ1-2; D gene uncertain. The sequencing here drew on peripheral blood, taken from a patient treated with radiotherapy plus ipilimumab. This receptor was taken from a human donor with non-small cell lung cancer who had a complete response to radiotherapy plus ipilimumab. CDR3 in amino acids: CASTSTPNYGYTF. The CDR3 DNA sequence: TGTGCCAGCACTTCCACTCCTAACTATGGCTACACCTTC.